The sequence of this T cell receptor beta chain was determined in a study of blood T cell repertoires in COVID-19. Study summary: T cells, B-cell-depleted T cells, or PBMCs supplied cDNA or gDNA.

Using immunoSEQ multiplex PCR, the repertoire was profiled, and TCRdb retains in-frame clones only, with some absent. This table holds roughly 240,000 clones, 65% to 90% found once. This CDR3 comprises 13 residues. Germline V CDR1 and CDR2: SGHNT, YENEEA. The V end was cut by 6 bases, the J end by 5 bases, with 13 bases between. This receptor was obtained from a man aged 40-49 years who had recovered from COVID-19. The V gene is TRBV11-3, the J gene TRBJ2-5, with TRBD1 as a possible D gene (7 bases). Sequencing was done on a sample of peripheral blood. The CDR3 sequence is CASRSTGRETQYF. Here the CDR3 DNA reads TGTGCCAGCAGATCGACAGGGAGGGAGACCCAGTACTTC.